A selection of T cell receptor beta chains follows, all from one sample in a study of CD8+CD57+ T cells in acquired aplastic anemia. One entry per CDR3 protein results from TCRdb running MiXCR on the reads. The sample carries roughly 260,000 distinct CDR3 sequences, 45% to 50% recorded once. Specimen: sorted CD4+, CD8+, or CD8+CD57+ T cells (not recorded which) from PBMCs. Receptors originate from a human donor with aplastic anemia. Each CDR3 is given with its conserved first and last residue. The D gene is left open where the match is weak. Part of the rows lack a size; the others show once, few, many or a class for expanded clones.

J gene	D gene	V gene	clone size	CDR3 DNA	CDR3 protein
TRBJ2-1	.	TRBV7-2	many	TGTGCCAGCAGGGGGAGGGCGGGGGACAACCAATCCTACAATGAGCAGTTCTTC	CASRGRAGDNQSYNEQFF
TRBJ2-5	.	TRBV9	.	TGTGCCACCAGCAGAGACAGGTCCGAAGAGACCCAGTACTTC	CATSRDRSEETQYF
TRBJ1-1	.	TRBV7-8	.	TGTGCCAGCAGCAGCCGCCGCCAGGGGACTGAAGCTTTCTTT	CASSSRRQGTEAFF
TRBJ2-5	.	TRBV13	.	TGTGCCAGCAGCCCTACAGGGCGCGGGGAGACCCAGTACTTC	CASSPTGRGETQYF
TRBJ1-1	.	TRBV25-1	many	TGTGCCAGCAGTGGGACAGACTATAACACTGAAGCTTTCTTT	CASSGTDYNTEAFF
TRBJ2-1	TRBD1	TRBV6-6	.	TGTGCCAGCAGTACTTGCGGGACAGGAGCCTCAAGCTCCTACAATGAGCAGTTCTTC	CASSTCGTGASSSYNEQFF
TRBJ2-3	TRBD2	TRBV20-1	once	TGCAGTGCGGGGACTAGCGGGTTCACAGATACGCAGTATTTT	CSAGTSGFTDTQYF
TRBJ1-2	TRBD1	TRBV19	.	TGTGCCAGTAACTCGGACAGGTCTTTCTATGGCTACACCTTC	CASNSDRSFYGYTF
TRBJ1-6	.	TRBV9	.	TGTGCCAGCAGCTTAGGTCGGAATTCACTCCTCCACTTT	CASSLGRNSLLHF
TRBJ2-7	TRBD1	TRBV5-1	.	TGCGCCAGCAACCGGGGTGGGGACAGGGGATACTACGAGCAGTACTTC	CASNRGGDRGYYEQYF
TRBJ2-1	.	TRBV7-3	.	TGTGCCAGCAGCTCCCGGGACTCCTACAATGAGCAGTTCTTC	CASSSRDSYNEQFF
TRBJ2-5	.	TRBV7-6	.	TGTGCCAGCAGATCCCTTGCGTTTGTGACCCAGTACTTC	CASRSLAFVTQYF
TRBJ2-5	.	TRBV7-2	.	TGTGCCAGCAGCCCTCGGACGGCGAATCAGCCCCAGTACTTC	CASSPRTANQPQYF
TRBJ2-7	TRBD1	TRBV6-1	.	TGTGCCAGCAGTGAATGGTCAGGGGGCTACGAGCAGTACTTC	CASSEWSGGYEQYF
TRBJ1-5	.	TRBV7-3	.	.	CASSPGLSGPDSNQPQHF
TRBJ2-3	.	TRBV28	many	TGTGCCAGCAGTGGGATTAGGAACACAGATACGCAGTATTTT	CASSGIRNTDTQYF
TRBJ1-6	.	TRBV25-1	few	TGTGCCAGCGGTGTCAATCTTGGGGCCGTTCGTAGGACCCTCCACTTT	CASGVNLGAVRRTLHF
TRBJ2-3	.	TRBV12-5	.	TGTGCTAGTGGTCCCACGGGGCCCCAGTATTTT	CASGPTGPQYF
TRBJ2-3	.	TRBV7-9	few	TGCGCCAGCAGCCATCTCGACGGGGGAATAGATACGCAGTATTTT	CASSHLDGGIDTQYF
TRBJ2-1	.	TRBV7-9	.	TGTGCCAGCAGCTTGGCTGGGACACGCTACAATGAGCAGTTCTTC	CASSLAGTRYNEQFF
TRBJ1-2	.	TRBV5-1	many	TGCGCCAGCAGCTTGGAGAGGATGCATGGCTACACCTTC	CASSLERMHGYTF
TRBJ1-6	TRBD1	TRBV5-6	few	TGTGCCAGCAGCTTGCCTGGACAGGGATCGGCTGGCTATAATTCACCCCTCCACTTT	CASSLPGQGSAGYNSPLHF
TRBJ1-6	TRBD1	TRBV6-5	once	TGTGCCAGCAGCAGCCCGGGACAGGTCTCACGGCCCCTCCACTTT	CASSSPGQVSRPLHF
TRBJ1-3	TRBD1	TRBV15	many	TGTGCCACCAGCAGAGACGAGGATGGACAGGGGCAATACTCTGGAAACACCATATATTTT	CATSRDEDGQGQYSGNTIYF
TRBJ2-3	.	TRBV7-2	.	TGTGCCAGCAGCTTAGTGGACACAGATACGCAGTATTTT	CASSLVDTDTQYF
TRBJ1-5	.	TRBV7-7	once	TGTGCTAGCAGCTTAGCTATCCGGGGGCAGGGTGTTGAGCCCCAGCATTTT	CASSLAIRGQGVEPQHF
TRBJ2-3	.	TRBV5-8	many	TGTGCCAGCAGCGCCAGCACAGATACGCAGTATTTT	CASSASTDTQYF
TRBJ2-3	.	TRBV6-1	.	TGTGCCAGCAGCATCCCGGGTGGAGATACGCAGTATTTT	CASSIPGGDTQYF
TRBJ1-2	.	TRBV25-1	.	TGTGCCAGCAGTGAATTGGGCCCAGGGCCCTATGGCTACACCTTC	CASSELGPGPYGYTF
TRBJ2-5	.	TRBV2	many	TGTGCCAGCATAATGATTGGAGAGACCCAGTACTTC	CASIMIGETQYF
TRBJ2-7	.	TRBV2	many	TGTGCCAGCAGAGACGTACAGCCCTTTCCCTACGAGCAGTACTTC	CASRDVQPFPYEQYF
TRBJ2-1	.	TRBV20-1	.	TGCAGTGGAGTGGGGGAAACCTCCTACAATGAGCAGTTCTTC	CSGVGETSYNEQFF
TRBJ2-5	.	TRBV27	few	TGTGCCAGCAGTGGGGGCCAAGAGACCCAGTACTTC	CASSGGQETQYF
TRBJ2-2	TRBD1	TRBV19	.	TGTGCCAGTAGTTTCTCCCGACAGGGATGGGCGAACACCGGGGAGCTGTTTTTT	CASSFSRQGWANTGELFF
TRBJ1-1	.	TRBV2	many	TGTGCCAGCATATCGGGGGACACTGAAGCTTTCTTT	CASISGDTEAFF
TRBJ2-7	.	TRBV19	many	TGTGCCAGTAGTCACTTCGTAGGAGGTTTTACCCTTTCCTACGAGCAGTACTTC	CASSHFVGGFTLSYEQYF
TRBJ1-6	.	TRBV27	many	TGTGCCAGCAGTTTTACCCGGAGTGGTAGTTCACCCCTCCACTTT	CASSFTRSGSSPLHF
TRBJ2-3	.	TRBV4-1	many	TGCGCCAGCAGCCCGAGGGCTAGCACAGATACGCAGTATTTT	CASSPRASTDTQYF
TRBJ2-5	TRBD2	TRBV30	.	TGTGCCTGGAGTGGGACTAGCGGGAGTTGGGAAGAGACCCAGTACTTC	CAWSGTSGSWEETQYF
TRBJ1-2	.	TRBV9	.	TGTGCCAGCAGGTCTATGGGTAACTATGGCTACACCTTC	CASRSMGNYGYTF
TRBJ1-3	TRBD1	TRBV9	many	TGTGCCAGCACCGGACAGGGCTCTGGAAACACCATATATTTT	CASTGQGSGNTIYF
TRBJ2-7	TRBD1	TRBV9	.	TGTGCCAGCAGCGCAGGGGACAGATCCTACGAGCAGTACTTC	CASSAGDRSYEQYF
TRBJ2-1	TRBD1	TRBV6-1	many	TGTGCCAGCAGTGATCACTCCGGGACAGGGTACAATGAGCAGTTCTTC	CASSDHSGTGYNEQFF
TRBJ2-7	TRBD1	TRBV20-1	.	TGCAGTTTACGGAGGACAGGGGGTTACGAGCAGTACTTC	CSLRRTGGYEQYF
TRBJ2-3	TRBD1	TRBV29-1	many	TGCAGCGTGCACACAGGGGTAGTCACAGATACGCAGTATTTT	CSVHTGVVTDTQYF
TRBJ1-2	.	TRBV19	.	TGTGCCAGTAGTATTGGGGACGTCCAGCGTCTAGGCTACACCTTC	CASSIGDVQRLGYTF
TRBJ2-3	.	TRBV6-6	.	TGTGCCAGCGGGGTCCTGGGAACAGATACGCAGTATTTT	CASGVLGTDTQYF
TRBJ1-2	.	TRBV5-4	once	TGTGCCAGCAGCTTGAATGGGGGCACCTACTATGGCTACACCTTC	CASSLNGGTYYGYTF
TRBJ1-5	TRBD1	TRBV7-9	many	TGTGCCAGCAGCTTAGAACCGGGACAGAGCAATCAGCCCCAGCATTTT	CASSLEPGQSNQPQHF
TRBJ1-2	.	TRBV12-3/TRBV12-4	.	TGTGCCAGCAGTAACGGACAAACCTATGGCTACACCTTC	CASSNGQTYGYTF
TRBJ1-1	TRBD1	TRBV28	few	TGTGCCAGCGAAACGGACAGGGGCAGGATGAACACTGAAGCTTTCTTT	CASETDRGRMNTEAFF
TRBJ2-3	.	TRBV11-1	many	TGTGCCAGCAGCTTGGATACAGCGGGTGACACAGATACGCAGTATTTT	CASSLDTAGDTDTQYF
TRBJ2-3	.	TRBV11-2	many	TGTGCCAGCAGCTTAGCCGGGGGGCATAGAGATACGCAGTATTTT	CASSLAGGHRDTQYF